This T cell receptor beta chain was captured in a study of beta chain features in type 1 diabetes. Germline CDR1 and CDR2: SGHTA and FQGNSA. This CDR3 comprises 13 residues. The V and J ends lost 1 base and 4 bases respectively, with 6 bases between them. Expressed TCRB transcripts were sequenced because the isolated RNA had all been reverse transcribed beforehand. Profiling relied on immunoSEQ multiplex PCR, and the TCRdb table lists in-frame clones only, not all of them. In the table there are around 290,000 clones, approximately 8% of which are singletons. This receptor was taken from a woman between 18 and 30 years old in good health. The sequencing input was central memory CD4+ T cells from blood. The chain couples TRBV7-2 to TRBJ2-3; D uncertain. CDR3 sequence reads: CASSLGWADTQYF. The CDR3 DNA is TGTGCCAGCAGCTTAGGCTGGGCAGATACGCAGTATTTT.